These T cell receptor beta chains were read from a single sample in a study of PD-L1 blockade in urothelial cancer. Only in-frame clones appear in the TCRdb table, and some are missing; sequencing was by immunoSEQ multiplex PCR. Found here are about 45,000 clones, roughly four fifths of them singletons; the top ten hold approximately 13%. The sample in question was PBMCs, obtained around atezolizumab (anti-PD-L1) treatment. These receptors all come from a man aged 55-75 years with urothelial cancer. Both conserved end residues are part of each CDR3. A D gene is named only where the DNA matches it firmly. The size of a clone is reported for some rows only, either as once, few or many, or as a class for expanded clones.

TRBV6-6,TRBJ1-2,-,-,CASSGANYGYTF,TGTGCCAGCAGTGGAGCTAACTATGGCTACACCTTC
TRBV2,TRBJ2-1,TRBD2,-,CASSLTSGSYNEQFF,TGTGCCAGCAGTTTGACTAGCGGCTCCTACAATGAGCAGTTCTTC
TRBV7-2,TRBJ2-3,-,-,CASSLSTDTQYF,TGTGCCAGCAGCCTAAGCACAGATACGCAGTATTTT
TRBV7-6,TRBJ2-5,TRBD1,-,CASSSASGGGETQYF,TGTGCCAGCAGCTCGGCCTCAGGGGGCGGGGAGACCCAGTACTTC
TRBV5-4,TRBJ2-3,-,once,CASTNSLEGLNTQYF,TGTGCCAGCACCAACTCCCTTGAGGGATTGAATACGCAGTATTTT
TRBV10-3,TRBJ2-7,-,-,CAISEGPGRNEQYF,TGTGCCATCAGTGAGGGCCCAGGGCGCAACGAGCAGTACTTC
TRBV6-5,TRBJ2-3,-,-,CASSVTSTDTQYF,TGTGCCAGCAGCGTAACTAGCACAGATACGCAGTATTTT
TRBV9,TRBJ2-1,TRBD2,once,CASSVSWTSGGYNEQFF,TGTGCCAGCAGCGTATCCTGGACTAGCGGGGGCTACAATGAGCAGTTCTTC
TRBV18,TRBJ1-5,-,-,CASSLQGVDQPQHF,TGTGCCAGCTCATTACAGGGAGTAGATCAGCCCCAGCATTTT
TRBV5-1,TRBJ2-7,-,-,CASSLGNTALYEQYF,TGCGCCAGCAGCTTGGGGAACACAGCCCTCTACGAGCAGTACTTC
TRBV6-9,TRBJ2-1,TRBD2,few,CASSYGLGRGVYNEQFF,TGTGCCAGCAGTTATGGCTTAGGGCGGGGGGTCTACAATGAGCAGTTCTTC
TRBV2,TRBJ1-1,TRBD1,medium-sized,CASRRDSQGEAFF,TGTGCCAGCAGGCGGGACAGCCAAGGGGAAGCTTTCTTT
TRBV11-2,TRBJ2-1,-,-,CASSLSSGNEQFF,TGTGCCAGCAGCTTATCTTCGGGGAATGAGCAGTTCTTC
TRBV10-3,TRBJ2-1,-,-,CAISESGTLNEQFF,TGTGCCATCAGTGAGTCGGGGACTCTCAATGAGCAGTTCTTC
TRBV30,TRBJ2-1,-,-,CAWSTSGTPKGGGPYNEQFF,TGTGCCTGGTCTACTTCCGGGACTCCAAAGGGGGGGGGCCCCTACAATGAGCAGTTCTTC
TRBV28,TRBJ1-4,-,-,CASSPANEKLFF,TGTGCCAGCAGCCCCGCTAATGAAAAACTGTTTTTT
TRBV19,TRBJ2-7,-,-,CASSKGGYEQYF,TGTGCCAGTTCAAAAGGGGGCTACGAGCAGTACTTC
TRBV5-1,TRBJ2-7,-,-,CASSLGSGEREQYF,TGCGCCAGCAGCTTGGGAAGCGGAGAGCGCGAGCAGTACTTC
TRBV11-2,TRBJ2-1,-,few,CASSLDRNNEQFF,TGTGCCAGCAGCTTAGACAGGAACAATGAGCAGTTCTTC
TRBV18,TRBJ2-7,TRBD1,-,CASSPLGTGDGEQYF,TGTGCCAGCTCACCCCTCGGGACAGGGGACGGTGAGCAGTACTTC
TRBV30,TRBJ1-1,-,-,CAWSVQREAFF,TGTGCCTGGAGTGTACAGAGAGAAGCTTTCTTT
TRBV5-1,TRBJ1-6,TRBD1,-,CASSRDRVNSPLHF,TGCGCCAGCAGCCGGGACAGGGTGAATTCACCCCTCCACTTT
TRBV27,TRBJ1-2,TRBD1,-,CASSPRDRAKGYTF,TGTGCCAGCAGTCCCCGGGACAGGGCAAAAGGCTACACCTTC
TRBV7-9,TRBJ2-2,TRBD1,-,CASSSWDREAGELFF,TGTGCCAGCAGCTCCTGGGACAGGGAGGCCGGGGAGCTGTTTTTT
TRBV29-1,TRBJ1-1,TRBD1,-,CSSSQGDTEAFF,TGCAGCTCGTCTCAGGGGGACACTGAAGCTTTCTTT
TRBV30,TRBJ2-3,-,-,CAWSVVGHPAYF,TGTGCCTGGAGTGTCGTGGGGCACCCTGCGTATTTT
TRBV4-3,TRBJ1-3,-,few,CASSQDRTASGNTIYF,TGCGCCAGCAGCCAAGATAGGACAGCCTCTGGAAACACCATATATTTT
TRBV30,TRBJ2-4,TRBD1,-,CAWTGTGWVIIAKNIQYF,TGTGCCTGGACAGGGACAGGGTGGGTAATAATAGCCAAAAACATTCAGTACTTC
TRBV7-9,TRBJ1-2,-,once,CASSLQQWSGVYGYTF,TGTGCCAGCAGCTTACAGCAATGGTCAGGGGTTTATGGCTACACCTTC